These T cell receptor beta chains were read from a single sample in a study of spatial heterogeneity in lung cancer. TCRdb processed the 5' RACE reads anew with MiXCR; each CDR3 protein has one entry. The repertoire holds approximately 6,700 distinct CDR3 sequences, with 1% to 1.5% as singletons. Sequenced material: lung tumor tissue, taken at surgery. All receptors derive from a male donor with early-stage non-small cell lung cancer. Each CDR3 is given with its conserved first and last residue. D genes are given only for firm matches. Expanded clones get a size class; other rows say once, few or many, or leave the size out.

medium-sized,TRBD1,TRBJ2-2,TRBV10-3,TGTGCCATCACTCCATATTCCCCGGGACAGGGAAGCGCCGGGGAGCTGTTTTTT,CAITPYSPGQGSAGELFF
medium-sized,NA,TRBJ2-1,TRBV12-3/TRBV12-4,TGTGCCAGCAGCCCATTGGGAGATGAGCAGTTCTTC,CASSPLGDEQFF
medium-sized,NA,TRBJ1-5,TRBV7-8,TGTGCCAGCACCCCCGGACGGGGGGAACGTCAGCCCCAGCATTTT,CASTPGRGERQPQHF
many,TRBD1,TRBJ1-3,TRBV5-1,TGCGCCAGCAGCAGGGACAGCTCTGGAAACACCATATATTTT,CASSRDSSGNTIYF
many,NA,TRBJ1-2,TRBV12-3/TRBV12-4,TGTGCCAGCAGCCGATTGGGTTATACAGGGTATGGCTACACCTTC,CASSRLGYTGYGYTF
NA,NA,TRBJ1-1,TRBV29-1,TGCAGCGTTTTTGGACTGCCGAACACTGAAGCTTTCTTT,CSVFGLPNTEAFF
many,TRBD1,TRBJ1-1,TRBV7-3,TGTGCCAGCAGCGCACAGGGGGGGACGCGAACTGAAGCTTTCTTT,CASSAQGGTRTEAFF
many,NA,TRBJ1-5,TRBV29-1,TGCAGCGTAGGCGGTCAGGATCAGCCCCAGCATTTT,CSVGGQDQPQHF
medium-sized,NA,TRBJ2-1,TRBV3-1,TGTGCCAGCAGCCAAGCCGAGGGGGAGCAGTTCTTC,CASSQAEGEQFF
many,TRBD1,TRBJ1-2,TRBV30,TGTGCCTGGAAAGGGACAGGGTGGTTTGGCTACACCTTC,CAWKGTGWFGYTF
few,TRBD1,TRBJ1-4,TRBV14,TGTGCCAGCAGCCCCCGGACAGGTCGTAATGAAAAACTGTTTTTT,CASSPRTGRNEKLFF
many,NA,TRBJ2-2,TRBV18,TGTGCCAGCTCACTCGCTGCCCGGGAGCTGTTTTTT,CASSLAARELFF
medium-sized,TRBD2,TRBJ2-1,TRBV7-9,TGTGCCAGCAAAATGACAGAAGGGACGGGGGGGGAGCAGTTCTTC,CASKMTEGTGGEQFF
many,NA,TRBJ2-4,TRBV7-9,TGTGCCAGCAGCCTAACAGGAGGCAAAAACATTCAGTACTTC,CASSLTGGKNIQYF
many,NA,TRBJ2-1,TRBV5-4,TGTGCCAGCAGGCGGGACGCCGCGGGCGGTGAGCAGTTCTTC,CASRRDAAGGEQFF
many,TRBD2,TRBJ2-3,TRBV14,TGTGCCAGCAGCCCCTTTACTAGCGGAGATACGGGCACAGATACGCAGTATTTT,CASSPFTSGDTGTDTQYF
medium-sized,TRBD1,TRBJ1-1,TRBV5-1,TGCGCCAGCAGCCTCGGACAGGACCGCACTGAAGCTTTCTTT,CASSLGQDRTEAFF
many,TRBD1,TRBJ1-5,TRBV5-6,TGTGCCAGCAGCTCACAGGGGGGGAGCAATCAGCCCCAGCATTTT,CASSSQGGSNQPQHF
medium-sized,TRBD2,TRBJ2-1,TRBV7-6,TGTGCCAGCAGCAATGCCCGGGGGGGCGTTGATAATGAGCAGTTCTTC,CASSNARGGVDNEQFF
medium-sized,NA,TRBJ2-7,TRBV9,TGTGCCAGCAGCGTAGAGGTCGACTCCTACGAGCAGTACTTC,CASSVEVDSYEQYF
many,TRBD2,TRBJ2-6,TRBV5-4,TGTGCCAGCAGTTTAGCGGGGGTCGGGGGGGCCAACGTCCTGACTTTC,CASSLAGVGGANVLTF
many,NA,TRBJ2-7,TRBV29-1,TGCAGCGTTGAAGATTCGAGGAGGATTAACCCCATTCCATACGAGCAGTACTTC,CSVEDSRRINPIPYEQYF
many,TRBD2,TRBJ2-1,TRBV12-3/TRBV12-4,TGTGCCAGCAGCAAGACTAGCGGCCCCTACAATGAGCAGTTCTTC,CASSKTSGPYNEQFF
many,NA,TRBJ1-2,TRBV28,TGTGCCAGCAGTTTAGGACCTTCCTATGGCTACACCTTC,CASSLGPSYGYTF
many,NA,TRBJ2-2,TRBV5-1,TGCGCCAGCAGCTTTCGTGGCGGAGGCCAGAACACCGGGGAGCTGTTTTTT,CASSFRGGGQNTGELFF
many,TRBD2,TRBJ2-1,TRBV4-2,TGTGCCAGCAGCCAAGATTTTACTAGCGGGGGACCCAATGAGCAGTTCTTC,CASSQDFTSGGPNEQFF
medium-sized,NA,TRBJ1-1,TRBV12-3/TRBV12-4,TGTGCCAGCAGTTTAGACGAGGATTTGGGCACTGAAGCTTTCTTT,CASSLDEDLGTEAFF
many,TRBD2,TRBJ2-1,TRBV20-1,TGCAGTGCTAGAACGCCCGGGACTAGTAGTGAGCAGTTCTTC,CSARTPGTSSEQFF
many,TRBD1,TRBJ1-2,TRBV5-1,TGCGCCAGCAGCTCGTCAGGGGGCGACTATGGCTACACCTTC,CASSSSGGDYGYTF
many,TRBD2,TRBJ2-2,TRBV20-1,TGCAGTGCTAGCGATTTAGCGGGGGGCTTGATTAACACCGGGGAGCTGTTTTTT,CSASDLAGGLINTGELFF
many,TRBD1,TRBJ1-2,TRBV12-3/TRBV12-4,TGTGCCAGCAGTCCCGACAGGGTAAGCGGCTACACCTTC,CASSPDRVSGYTF
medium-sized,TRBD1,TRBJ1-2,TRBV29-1,TGCAGCGTTGAAGAACAGGGGTCGGACACCTTC,CSVEEQGSDTF
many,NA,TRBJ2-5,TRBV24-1,TGTGCCACCAGTGACCCCCAGGGACGGATACAAGAGACCCAGTACTTC,CATSDPQGRIQETQYF
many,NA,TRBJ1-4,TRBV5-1,TGCGCCAGCAGCTTGGGATTGGCGGATGAAAAACTGTTTTTT,CASSLGLADEKLFF
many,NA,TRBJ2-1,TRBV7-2,TGTGCCAGCTCGGGCGGCAACTACAATGAGCAGTTCTTC,CASSGGNYNEQFF
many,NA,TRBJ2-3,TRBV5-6,TGTGCCAGCAGCCCCTCCCTGAATAGGGCAGATACGCAGTATTTT,CASSPSLNRADTQYF
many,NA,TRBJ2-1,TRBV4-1,TGCGCCAGCAGCCAAGAGGGGCAGGGCTACAATGAGCAGTTCTTC,CASSQEGQGYNEQFF
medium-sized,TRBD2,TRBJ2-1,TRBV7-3,TGTGCCAGCAGCTCAGGGACTAGTAATCATGAGCAGTTCTTC,CASSSGTSNHEQFF
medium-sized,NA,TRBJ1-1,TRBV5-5,TGTGCCAGCCTTGCTGATCTGAACACTGAAGCTTTCTTT,CASLADLNTEAFF
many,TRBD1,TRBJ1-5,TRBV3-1,TGTGCCAGCAGCCAAGATTTAATGACAGGGGAGGATCAGCCCCAGCATTTT,CASSQDLMTGEDQPQHF
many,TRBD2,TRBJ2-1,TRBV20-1,TGCAGTGCTAGAGATGCGGCGGGAGGGGACTACAATGAGCAGTTCTTC,CSARDAAGGDYNEQFF
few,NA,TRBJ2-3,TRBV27,TGTGCCAGCAGTCCCTCTCCCACCACAGATACGCAGTATTTT,CASSPSPTTDTQYF
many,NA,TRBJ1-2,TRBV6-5,TGTGCCAGCAGTTCAAGAACCAGGGATGGCTACACCTTC,CASSSRTRDGYTF
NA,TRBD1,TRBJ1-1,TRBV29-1,TGTAGCGGAGGACAGGGGGAGAGGGTAGTTTTCTTT,CSGGQGERVVFF
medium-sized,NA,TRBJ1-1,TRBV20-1,TGCAGTGCTAGAGATCTGGTCGGGTCTGAAGCTTTCTTT,CSARDLVGSEAFF
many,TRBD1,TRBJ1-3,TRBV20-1,TGCAGTGCTTGGAGGACAGGGGGAAACACCATATATTTT,CSAWRTGGNTIYF
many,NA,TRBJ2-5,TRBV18,TGTGCCAGCTCACGAGACACCCCGGGGACCCAGTACTTC,CASSRDTPGTQYF
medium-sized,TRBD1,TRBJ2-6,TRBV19,TGTGCCAGTAGTCCCCCGGGACAGGGGGGTTATACTGGGGCCAACGTCCTGACTTTC,CASSPPGQGGYTGANVLTF
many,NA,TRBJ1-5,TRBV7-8,TGTGCCAGCAGCTTTCGACGGGCAAATCAGCCCCAGCATTTT,CASSFRRANQPQHF
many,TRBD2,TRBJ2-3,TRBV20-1,TGCAGTCCTGGGAAGCGGGGTCTAGCAGATACGCAGTATTTT,CSPGKRGLADTQYF
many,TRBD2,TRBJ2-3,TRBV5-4,TGTGCCAGCAGCTTGGAGGCGTGGGGACTAGCGGGGGTTGGTACGCAGTATTTT,CASSLEAWGLAGVGTQYF
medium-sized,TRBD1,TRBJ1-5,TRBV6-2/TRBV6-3,TGTGCCAGCAGTTACACACCCAGGGACAGGGGAGGTAGCAATCAGCCCCAGCATTTT,CASSYTPRDRGGSNQPQHF
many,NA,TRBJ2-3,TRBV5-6,TGTGCCAGCAGCGCGAGGGGACCCCGCACAGATACGCAGTATTTT,CASSARGPRTDTQYF
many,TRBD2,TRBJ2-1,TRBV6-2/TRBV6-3,TGTGCCAGCAGAAAGGGGACTAGCGGAAGCTCCTACAATGAGCAGTTCTTC,CASRKGTSGSSYNEQFF